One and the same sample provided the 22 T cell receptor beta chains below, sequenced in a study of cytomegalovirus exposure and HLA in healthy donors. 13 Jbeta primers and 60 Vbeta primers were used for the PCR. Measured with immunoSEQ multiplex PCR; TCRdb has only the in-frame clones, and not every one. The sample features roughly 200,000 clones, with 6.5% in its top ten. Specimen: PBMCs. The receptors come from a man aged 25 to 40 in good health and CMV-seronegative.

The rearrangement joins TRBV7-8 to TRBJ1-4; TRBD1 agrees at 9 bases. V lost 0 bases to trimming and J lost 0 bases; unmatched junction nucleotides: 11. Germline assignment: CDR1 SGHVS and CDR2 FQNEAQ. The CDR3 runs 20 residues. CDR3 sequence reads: CASSLARVTGGLATNEKLFF. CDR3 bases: TGTGCCAGCAGCTTAGCGCGAGTTACAGGGGGCCTTGCAACTAATGAAAAACTGTTTTTT.

CDR3 coding DNA: TGTGCCAGCAGCTTAGTAGCTTTTGTCCCAGATACGCAGTATTTT. Its translation is CASSLVAFVPDTQYF. The rearrangement uses TRBV7-2 and TRBJ2-3; no clear D gene. V gave up 1 base and J gave up 4 bases, with 12 bases separating them. Germline lookup yields CDR1 SGHTA and CDR2 FQGNSA. This CDR3 has 15 amino acids.

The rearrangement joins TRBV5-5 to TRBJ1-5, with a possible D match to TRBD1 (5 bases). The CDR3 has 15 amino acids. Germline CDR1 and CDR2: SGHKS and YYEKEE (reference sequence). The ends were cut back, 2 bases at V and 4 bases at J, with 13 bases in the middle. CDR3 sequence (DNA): TGTGCCAGCAGCTTCGGACACCTTGGAAATCAGCCCCAGCATTTT. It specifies CASSFGHLGNQPQHF.

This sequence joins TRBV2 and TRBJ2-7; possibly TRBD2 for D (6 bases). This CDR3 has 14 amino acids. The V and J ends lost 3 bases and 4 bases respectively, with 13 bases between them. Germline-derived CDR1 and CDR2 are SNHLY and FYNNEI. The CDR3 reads CASSEQEGGYEQYF. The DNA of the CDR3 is TGTGCCAGCAGTGAGCAGGAGGGCGGATACGAGCAGTACTTC.

The CDR3 region has the DNA TGTGCCAGCTCACCAGTGAGGGATGAGCAGTTCTTC. Protein sequence: CASSPVRDEQFF. The J gene is TRBJ2-1, the V gene TRBV18, with D maybe TRBD2 (5 bases). Germline CDR1 is KGHSH and CDR2 is LQKENI. The V end lost 2 bases, the J end lost 8 bases, and 7 bases lay between the germline ends. This CDR3 is built from 12 residues.

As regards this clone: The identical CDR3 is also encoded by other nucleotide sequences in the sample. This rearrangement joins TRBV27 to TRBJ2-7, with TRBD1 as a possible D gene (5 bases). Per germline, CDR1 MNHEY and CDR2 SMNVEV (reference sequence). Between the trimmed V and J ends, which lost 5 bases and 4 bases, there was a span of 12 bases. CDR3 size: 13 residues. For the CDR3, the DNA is TGTGCCAGCAGTAGGGGATCCTCATACGAGCAGTACTTC. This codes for CASSRGSSYEQYF.

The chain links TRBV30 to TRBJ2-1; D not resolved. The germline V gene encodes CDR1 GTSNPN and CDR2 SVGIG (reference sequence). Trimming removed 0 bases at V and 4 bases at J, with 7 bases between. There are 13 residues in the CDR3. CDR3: CAWSVRDYNEQFF. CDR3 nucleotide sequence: TGTGCCTGGAGTGTACGAGATTACAATGAGCAGTTCTTC.

The CDR3 DNA reads as TGTGCCAGCAGCTTGGGAGGGTCGGGGAATGAGCAGTTCTTC. Its protein is CASSLGGSGNEQFF. The V and J genes are TRBV5-4 and TRBJ2-1; the D gene is possibly TRBD2 (5 bases). The V end lost 0 bases, the J end lost 7 bases, and 11 bases lay between the germline ends. Germline values: CDR1 SGHNT, CDR2 YYREEE (reference sequence). The CDR3 has 14 residues.

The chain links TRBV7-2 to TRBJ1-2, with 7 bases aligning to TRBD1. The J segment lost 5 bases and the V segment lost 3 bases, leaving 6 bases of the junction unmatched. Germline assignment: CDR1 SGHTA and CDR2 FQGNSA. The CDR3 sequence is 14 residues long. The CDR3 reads CASSFTGAQYGYTF. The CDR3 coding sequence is TGTGCCAGCAGCTTTACAGGGGCTCAATATGGCTACACCTTC.

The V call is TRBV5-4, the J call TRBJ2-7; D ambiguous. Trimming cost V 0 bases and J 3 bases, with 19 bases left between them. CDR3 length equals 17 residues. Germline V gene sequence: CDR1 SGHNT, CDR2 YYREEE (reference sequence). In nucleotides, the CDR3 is TGTGCCAGCAGCTTGGTGGTGAGTGTTGGAGCAAGCTACGAGCAGTACTTC. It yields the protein CASSLVVSVGASYEQYF.

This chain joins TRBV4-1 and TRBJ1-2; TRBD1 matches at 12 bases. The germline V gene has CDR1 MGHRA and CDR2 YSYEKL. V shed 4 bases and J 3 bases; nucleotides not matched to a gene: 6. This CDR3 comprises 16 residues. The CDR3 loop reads CASSRGTGGNDYGYTF. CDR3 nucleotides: TGCGCCAGCAGCCGCGGGACAGGGGGCAACGACTATGGCTACACCTTC.

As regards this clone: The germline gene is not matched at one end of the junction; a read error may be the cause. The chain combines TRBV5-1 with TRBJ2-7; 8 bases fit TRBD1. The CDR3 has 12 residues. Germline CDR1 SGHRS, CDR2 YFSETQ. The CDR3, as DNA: TGCGCCAGCAGCTTGGATGCCGGACAGGGACACTTC. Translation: CASSLDAGQGHF.

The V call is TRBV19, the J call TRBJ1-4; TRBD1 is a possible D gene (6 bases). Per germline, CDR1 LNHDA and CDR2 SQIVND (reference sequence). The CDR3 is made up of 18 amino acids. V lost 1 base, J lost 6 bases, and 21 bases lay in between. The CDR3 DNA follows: TGTGCCAGTAGTATAGTGGCGGTGGGGGGGCGGTCCGATGAAAAACTGTTTTTT. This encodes CASSIVAVGGRSDEKLFF.

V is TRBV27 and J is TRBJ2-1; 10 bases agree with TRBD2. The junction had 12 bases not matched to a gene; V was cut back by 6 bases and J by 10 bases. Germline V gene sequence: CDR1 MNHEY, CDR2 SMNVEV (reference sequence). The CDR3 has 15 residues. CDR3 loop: CASREGPGLAREQFF. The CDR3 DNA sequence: TGTGCCAGCAGGGAGGGGCCGGGACTAGCGAGAGAGCAGTTCTTC.

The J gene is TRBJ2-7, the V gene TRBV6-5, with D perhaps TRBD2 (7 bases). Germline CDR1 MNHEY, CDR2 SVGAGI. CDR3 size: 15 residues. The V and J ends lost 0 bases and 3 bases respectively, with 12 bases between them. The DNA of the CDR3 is TGTGCCAGCAGTTACTCAAAGGGGGGGCTCTACGAGCAGTACTTC. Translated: CASSYSKGGLYEQYF.

CDR3 coding DNA: TGTGCCAGCAGCCTTTTGGGACTAGCGGGAGCCCGAGGAAACATTCAGTACTTC. Translated, it gives CASSLLGLAGARGNIQYF. V and J are TRBV28 and TRBJ2-4; 14 bases match TRBD2. The CDR3 totals 18 residues. The V and J ends lost 6 bases and 6 bases, in that order; junction bases with no gene match: 13. Looked up from germline, CDR1 is MDHEN and CDR2 is SYDVKM.

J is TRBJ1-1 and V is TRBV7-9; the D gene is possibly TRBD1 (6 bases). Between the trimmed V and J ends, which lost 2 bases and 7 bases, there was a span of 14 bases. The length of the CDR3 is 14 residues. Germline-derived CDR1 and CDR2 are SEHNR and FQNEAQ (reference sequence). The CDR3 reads CASSLSAGAVEAFF. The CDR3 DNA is TGTGCCAGCAGCTTATCCGCGGGGGCGGTTGAAGCTTTCTTT.

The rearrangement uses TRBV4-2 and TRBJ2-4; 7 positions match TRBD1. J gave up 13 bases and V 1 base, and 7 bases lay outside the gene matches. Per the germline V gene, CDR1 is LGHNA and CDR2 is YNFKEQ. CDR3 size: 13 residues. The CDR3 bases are TGTGCCAGCAGCCAAGCGGGACAGCAAAAACAGTACTTC. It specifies CASSQAGQQKQYF.

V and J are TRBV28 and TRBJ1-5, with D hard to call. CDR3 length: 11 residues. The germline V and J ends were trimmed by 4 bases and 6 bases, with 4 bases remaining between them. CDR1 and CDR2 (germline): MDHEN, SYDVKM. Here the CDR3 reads CASSSFQPQHF. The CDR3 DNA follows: TGTGCCAGCAGTTCATTTCAGCCCCAGCATTTT.

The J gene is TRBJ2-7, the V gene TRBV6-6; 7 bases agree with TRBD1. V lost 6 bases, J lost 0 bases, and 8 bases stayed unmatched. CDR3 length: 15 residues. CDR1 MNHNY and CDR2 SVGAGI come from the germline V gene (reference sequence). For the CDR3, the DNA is TGTGCCAGCAGACCCGGACAGGCGAGCTCCTACGAGCAGTACTTC. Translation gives CASRPGQASSYEQYF.

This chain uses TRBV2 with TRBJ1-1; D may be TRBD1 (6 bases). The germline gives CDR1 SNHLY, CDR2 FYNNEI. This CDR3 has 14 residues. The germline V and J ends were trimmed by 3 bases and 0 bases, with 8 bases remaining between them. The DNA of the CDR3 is TGTGCCAGCAGTGAGTACAGGGTGAACACTGAAGCTTTCTTT. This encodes CASSEYRVNTEAFF.

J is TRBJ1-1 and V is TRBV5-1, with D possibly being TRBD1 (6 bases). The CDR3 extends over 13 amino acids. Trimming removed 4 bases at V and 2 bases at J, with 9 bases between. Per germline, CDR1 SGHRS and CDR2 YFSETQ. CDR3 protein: CASSGQPNTEAFF. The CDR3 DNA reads TGCGCCAGCAGCGGACAGCCAAACACTGAAGCTTTCTTT.